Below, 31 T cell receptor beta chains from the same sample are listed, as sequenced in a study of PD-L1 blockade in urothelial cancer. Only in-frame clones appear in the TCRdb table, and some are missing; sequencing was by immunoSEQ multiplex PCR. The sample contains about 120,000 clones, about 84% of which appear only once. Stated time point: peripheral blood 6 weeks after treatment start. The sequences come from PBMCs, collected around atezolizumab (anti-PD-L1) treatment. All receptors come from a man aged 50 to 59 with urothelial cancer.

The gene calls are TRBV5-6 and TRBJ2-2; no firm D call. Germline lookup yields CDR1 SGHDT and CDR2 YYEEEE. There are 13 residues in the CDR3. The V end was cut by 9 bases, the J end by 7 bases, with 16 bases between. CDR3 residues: CATRWSNGGELFF. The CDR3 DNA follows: TGTGCCACCAGGTGGTCGAACGGCGGGGAGCTGTTTTTT.

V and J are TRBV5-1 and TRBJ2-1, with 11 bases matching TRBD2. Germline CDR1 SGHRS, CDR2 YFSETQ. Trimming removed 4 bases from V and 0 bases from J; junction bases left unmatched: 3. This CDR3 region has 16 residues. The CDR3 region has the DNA TGCGCCAGCAGCCCGGGGACTAGCGGCTCCTACAATGAGCAGTTCTTC. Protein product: CASSPGTSGSYNEQFF.

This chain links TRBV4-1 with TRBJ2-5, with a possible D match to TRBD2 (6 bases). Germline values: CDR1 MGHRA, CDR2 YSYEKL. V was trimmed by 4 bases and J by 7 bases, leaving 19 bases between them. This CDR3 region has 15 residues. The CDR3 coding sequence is TGCGCCAGCAGCCCCGGGAGTCCGCGGAGCGGGACCCAGTACTTC. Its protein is CASSPGSPRSGTQYF.

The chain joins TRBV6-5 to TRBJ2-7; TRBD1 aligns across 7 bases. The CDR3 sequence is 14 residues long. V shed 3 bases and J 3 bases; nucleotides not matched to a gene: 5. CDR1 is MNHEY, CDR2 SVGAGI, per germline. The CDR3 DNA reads TGTGCCAGCAGTTATGACAGGGCAGTCTACGAGCAGTACTTC. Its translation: CASSYDRAVYEQYF.

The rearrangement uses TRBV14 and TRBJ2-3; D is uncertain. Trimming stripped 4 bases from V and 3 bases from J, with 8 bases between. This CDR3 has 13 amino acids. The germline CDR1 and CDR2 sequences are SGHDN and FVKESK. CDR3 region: CASSRTETDTQYF. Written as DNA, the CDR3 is TGTGCCAGCAGCCGCACGGAGACAGATACGCAGTATTTT.

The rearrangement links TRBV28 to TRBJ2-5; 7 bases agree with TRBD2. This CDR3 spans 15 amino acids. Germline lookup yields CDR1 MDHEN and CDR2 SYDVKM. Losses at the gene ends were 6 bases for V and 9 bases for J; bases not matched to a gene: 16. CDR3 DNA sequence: TGTGCCAGCAGCCAAACCGGGACTACGAGTTCGTCCCAGTACTTC. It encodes CASSQTGTTSSSQYF.

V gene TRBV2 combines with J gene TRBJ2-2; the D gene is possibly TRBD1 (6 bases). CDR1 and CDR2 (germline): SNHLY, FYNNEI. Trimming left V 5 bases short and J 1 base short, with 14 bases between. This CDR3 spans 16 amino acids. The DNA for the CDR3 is TGTGCCAGCAGTAAAGATATGACAGGGAACACCGGGGAGCTGTTTTTT. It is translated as CASSKDMTGNTGELFF.

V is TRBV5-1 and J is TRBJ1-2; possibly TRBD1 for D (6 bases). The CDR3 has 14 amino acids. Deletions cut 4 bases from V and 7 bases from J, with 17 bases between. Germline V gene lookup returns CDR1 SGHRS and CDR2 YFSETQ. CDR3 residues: CASSVGGGAGGYTF. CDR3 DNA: TGCGCCAGCAGCGTGGGGGGGGGCGCAGGTGGCTACACCTTC.

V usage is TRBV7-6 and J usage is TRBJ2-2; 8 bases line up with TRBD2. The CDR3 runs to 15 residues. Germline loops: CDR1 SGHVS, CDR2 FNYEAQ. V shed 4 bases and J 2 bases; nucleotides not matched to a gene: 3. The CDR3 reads CASSYSGENTGELFF. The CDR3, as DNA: TGTGCCAGCAGCTATAGCGGGGAAAACACCGGGGAGCTGTTTTTT.

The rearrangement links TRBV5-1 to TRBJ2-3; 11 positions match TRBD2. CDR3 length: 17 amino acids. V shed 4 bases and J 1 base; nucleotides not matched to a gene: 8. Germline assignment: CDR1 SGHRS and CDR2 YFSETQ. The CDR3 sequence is CASSRQLTSGGTDTQYF. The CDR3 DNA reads TGCGCCAGCAGCCGACAATTGACTAGCGGGGGCACAGATACGCAGTATTTT.

The CDR3 spells CASSLAEVFGESEKLFF. The CDR3 region has the DNA TGTGCCAGCAGCTTAGCGGAGGTTTTCGGGGAAAGTGAAAAACTGTTTTTT. V is TRBV7-9 and J is TRBJ1-4; D not resolved. CDR3 length equals 17 residues. The germline V and J ends were trimmed by 0 bases and 7 bases, with 18 bases remaining between them. Germline CDR1 and CDR2: SEHNR and FQNEAQ (reference sequence).

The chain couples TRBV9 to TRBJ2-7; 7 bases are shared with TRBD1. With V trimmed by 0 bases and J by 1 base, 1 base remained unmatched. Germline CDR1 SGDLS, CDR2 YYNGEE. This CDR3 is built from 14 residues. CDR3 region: CASSVGGQSYEQYF. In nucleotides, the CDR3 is TGTGCCAGCAGCGTAGGGGGACAGTCCTACGAGCAGTACTTC.

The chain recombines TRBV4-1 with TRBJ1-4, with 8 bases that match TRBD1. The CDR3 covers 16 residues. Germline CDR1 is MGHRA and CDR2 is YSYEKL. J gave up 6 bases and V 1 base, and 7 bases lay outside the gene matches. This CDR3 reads CASSQVPGGWDEKLFF. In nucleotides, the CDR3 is TGCGCCAGCAGCCAAGTACCAGGGGGCTGGGATGAAAAACTGTTTTTT.

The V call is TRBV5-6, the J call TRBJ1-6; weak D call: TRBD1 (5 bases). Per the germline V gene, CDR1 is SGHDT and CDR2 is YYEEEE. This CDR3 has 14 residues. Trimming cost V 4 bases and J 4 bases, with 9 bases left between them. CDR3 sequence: CASSTGLYNSPLHF. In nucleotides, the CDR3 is TGTGCCAGCAGCACGGGACTGTATAATTCACCCCTCCACTTT.

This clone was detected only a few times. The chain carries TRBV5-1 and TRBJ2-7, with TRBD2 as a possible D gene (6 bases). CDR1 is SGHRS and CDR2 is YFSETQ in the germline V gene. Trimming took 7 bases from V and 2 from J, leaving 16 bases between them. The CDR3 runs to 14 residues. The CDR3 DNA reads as TGCGCCAGCTCCGCCGGGAGTGGGACCTACGAGCAGTACTTC. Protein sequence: CASSAGSGTYEQYF.

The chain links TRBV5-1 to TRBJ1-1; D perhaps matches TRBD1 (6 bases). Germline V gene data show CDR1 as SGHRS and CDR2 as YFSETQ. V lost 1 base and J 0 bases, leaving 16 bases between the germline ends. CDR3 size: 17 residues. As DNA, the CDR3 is TGCGCCAGCAGCTTGAATACCCGTGGGGGCTTGAACACTGAAGCTTTCTTT. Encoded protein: CASSLNTRGGLNTEAFF. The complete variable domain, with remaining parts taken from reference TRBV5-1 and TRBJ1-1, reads KAGVTQTPRYLIKTRGQQVTLSCSPISGHRSVSWYQQTPGQGLQFLFEYFSETQRNKGNFPGRFSGRQFSNSRSEMNVSTLELGDSALYLCASSLNTRGGLNTEAFFGQGTRLTVV.

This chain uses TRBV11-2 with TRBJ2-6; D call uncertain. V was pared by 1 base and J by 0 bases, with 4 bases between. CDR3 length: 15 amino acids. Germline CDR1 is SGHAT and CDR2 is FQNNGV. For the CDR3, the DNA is TGTGCCAGCAGCTTAGTTCGCTCTGGGGCCAACGTCCTGACTTTC. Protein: CASSLVRSGANVLTF.

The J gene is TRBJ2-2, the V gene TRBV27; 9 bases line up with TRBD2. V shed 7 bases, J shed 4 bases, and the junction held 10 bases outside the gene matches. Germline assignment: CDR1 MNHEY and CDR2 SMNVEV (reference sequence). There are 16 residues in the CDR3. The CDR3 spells CASTPRAGGLTGELFF. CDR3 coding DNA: TGTGCCAGCACCCCCCGAGCGGGGGGCCTCACCGGGGAGCTGTTTTTT.

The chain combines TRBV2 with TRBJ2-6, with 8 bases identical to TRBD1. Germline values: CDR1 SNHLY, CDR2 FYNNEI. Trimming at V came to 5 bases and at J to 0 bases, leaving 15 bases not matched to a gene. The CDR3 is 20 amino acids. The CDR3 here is CASSLTAGGPFLSGANVLTF. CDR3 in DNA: TGTGCCAGCAGTTTAACCGCAGGGGGCCCCTTCCTCTCTGGGGCCAACGTCCTGACTTTC.

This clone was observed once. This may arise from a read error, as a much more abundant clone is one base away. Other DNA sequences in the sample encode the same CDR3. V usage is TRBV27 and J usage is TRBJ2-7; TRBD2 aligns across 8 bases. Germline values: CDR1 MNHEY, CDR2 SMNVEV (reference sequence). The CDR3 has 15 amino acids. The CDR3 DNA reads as TGTGCCAGCAGCCGAACTAGCGGAGATTTCTACGAGCAGTACTTT. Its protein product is CASSRTSGDFYEQYF.

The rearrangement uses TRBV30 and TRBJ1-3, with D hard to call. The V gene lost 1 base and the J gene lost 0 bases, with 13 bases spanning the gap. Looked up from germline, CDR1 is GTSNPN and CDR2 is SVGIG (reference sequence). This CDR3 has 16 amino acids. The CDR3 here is CAWSEWRRDSGNTIYF. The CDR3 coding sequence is TGTGCCTGGAGTGAATGGAGGCGGGACTCTGGAAACACCATATATTTT.

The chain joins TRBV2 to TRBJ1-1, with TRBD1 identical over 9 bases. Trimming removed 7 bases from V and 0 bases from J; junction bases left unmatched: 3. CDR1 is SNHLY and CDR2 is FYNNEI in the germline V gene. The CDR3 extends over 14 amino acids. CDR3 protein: CASTRQGVNTEAFF. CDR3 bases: TGTGCCAGCACACGACAGGGGGTGAACACTGAAGCTTTCTTT.

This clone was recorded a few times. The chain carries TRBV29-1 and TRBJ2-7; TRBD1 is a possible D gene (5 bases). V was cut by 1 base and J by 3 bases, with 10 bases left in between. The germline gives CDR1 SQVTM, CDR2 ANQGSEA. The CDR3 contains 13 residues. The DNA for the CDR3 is TGCAGCGTTGAAGTCTCCAGGGACTACGAGCAGTACTTC. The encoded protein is CSVEVSRDYEQYF.

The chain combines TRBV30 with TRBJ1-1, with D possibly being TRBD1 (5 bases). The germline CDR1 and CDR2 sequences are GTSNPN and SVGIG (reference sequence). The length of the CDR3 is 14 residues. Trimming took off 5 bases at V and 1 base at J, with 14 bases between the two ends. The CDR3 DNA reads TGTGCCTGGGGCTCAGGGTTCGGGAACACTGAAGCTTTCTTT. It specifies CAWGSGFGNTEAFF.

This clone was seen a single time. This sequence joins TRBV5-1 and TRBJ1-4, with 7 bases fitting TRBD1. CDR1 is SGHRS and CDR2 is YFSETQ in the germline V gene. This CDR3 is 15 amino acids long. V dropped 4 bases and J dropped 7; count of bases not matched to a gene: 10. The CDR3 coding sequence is TGCGCCAGCAGCCCATACAGGGGAAGTGGTGAAAAACTGTTTTTT. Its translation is CASSPYRGSGEKLFF.

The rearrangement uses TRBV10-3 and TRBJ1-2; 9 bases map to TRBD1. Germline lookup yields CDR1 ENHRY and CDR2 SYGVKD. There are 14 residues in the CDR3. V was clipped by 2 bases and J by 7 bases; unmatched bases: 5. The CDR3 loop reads CAISERTGDPGYTF. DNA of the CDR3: TGTGCCATCAGTGAGCGGACAGGGGATCCTGGCTACACCTTC.

In nucleotides, the CDR3 is TGTGCCAGCAGCTTAGGTGGACCCTCGATAACGGGAGGAGAGCACGAGCAGTACTTC. Translation: CASSLGGPSITGGEHEQYF. V and J are TRBV11-3 and TRBJ2-7; 7 bases align to TRBD2. There are 19 residues in the CDR3. The germline gives CDR1 SGHNT, CDR2 YENEEA. Unmatched junction bases numbered 20, after V lost 1 base and J lost 5 bases.

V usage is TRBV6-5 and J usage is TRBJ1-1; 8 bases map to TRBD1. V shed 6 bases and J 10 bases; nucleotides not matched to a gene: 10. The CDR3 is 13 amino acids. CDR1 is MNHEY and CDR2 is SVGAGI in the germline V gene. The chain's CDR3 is CASSGTGPTGAFF. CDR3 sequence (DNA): TGTGCCAGCAGCGGGACAGGACCCACGGGAGCTTTCTTT.

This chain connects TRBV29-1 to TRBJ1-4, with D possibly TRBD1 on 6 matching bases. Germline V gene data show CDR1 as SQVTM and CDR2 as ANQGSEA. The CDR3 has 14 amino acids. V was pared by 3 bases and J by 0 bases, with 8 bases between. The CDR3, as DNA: TGCAGCGTTGAGGGACAAGCAACTAATGAAAAACTGTTTTTT. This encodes CSVEGQATNEKLFF.

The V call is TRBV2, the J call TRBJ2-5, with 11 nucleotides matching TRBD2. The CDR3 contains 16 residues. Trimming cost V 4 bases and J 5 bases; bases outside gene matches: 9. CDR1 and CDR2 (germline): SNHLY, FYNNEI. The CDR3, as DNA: TGTGCCAGCAGTGGACCACTAGCGGGAGTCGGTGAGACCCAGTACTTC. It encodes CASSGPLAGVGETQYF.

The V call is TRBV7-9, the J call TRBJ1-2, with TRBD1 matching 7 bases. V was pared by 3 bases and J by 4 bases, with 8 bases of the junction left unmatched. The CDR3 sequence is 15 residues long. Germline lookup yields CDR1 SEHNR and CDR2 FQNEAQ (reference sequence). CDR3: CASSLEGRGSYGYTF. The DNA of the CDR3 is TGTGCCAGCAGCTTGGAGGGCAGGGGGAGCTATGGCTACACCTTC.